This is a list of T cell receptor beta chains from one sample in a study of high-grade serous ovarian cancer treatment subgroups. Profiled with immunoSEQ multiplex PCR; TCRdb holds only in-frame clones, not every one. This table has under 8,000 clones, more than 60% appearing once. What was sequenced was tumor tissue. The receptor source for this set is a human donor with high-grade serous ovarian cancer. Each CDR3 is given with its conserved first and last residue. The D gene is left open where the match is weak. Clone size appears in some rows only: once, few, many, or a class for an expanded clone.

NA	TRBV7-2	TRBJ2-4	NA	TGTGCCAGCAGCTTAGTGGGTCAATTGAAAACAAACATTCAGTACTTC	CASSLVGQLKTNIQYF
NA	TRBV7-9	TRBJ1-1	TRBD1	TGTGCCAGCAGCCGACAGGGGGTCGAAGCTTTCTTT	CASSRQGVEAFF
once	TRBV27	TRBJ2-7	NA	TGTGCCAGCAGTGACTTTCTCTCCTACGAGCAGTACTTC	CASSDFLSYEQYF
NA	TRBV11-3	TRBJ1-6	TRBD1	TGTGCCAGCAGCGAGAGGACAGGGAGTAATTCACCCCTCCACTTT	CASSERTGSNSPLHF
NA	TRBV30	TRBJ2-7	NA	TGTGCCTGGAGTGTTGGCACGACCTACGAGCAGTACTTC	CAWSVGTTYEQYF
NA	TRBV13	TRBJ1-1	NA	TGTGCCAGCAGCTTAGGTTCAGACACTGAAGCTTTCTTT	CASSLGSDTEAFF
NA	TRBV9	TRBJ2-3	NA	TGTGCCAGCAGCGTTCGGGACGGTCTCACAGATACGCAGTATTTT	CASSVRDGLTDTQYF
NA	TRBV6-5	TRBJ1-3	NA	TGTGCCAGCAGACCGGGGGGGGGTGGAAACACCATATATTTT	CASRPGGGGNTIYF
NA	TRBV6-5	TRBJ2-3	TRBD1	TGTGCCAGCAGTTACAGGACAGGGACAGATACGCAGTATTTT	CASSYRTGTDTQYF
NA	TRBV9	TRBJ2-6	TRBD2	TGTGCCAGCAGCGTACCCAGCGGGAGGGTGTCTGGGGCCAACGTCCTGACTTTC	CASSVPSGRVSGANVLTF
NA	TRBV28	TRBJ2-2	NA	TGTGCCAGCAGTTTAGGATGGGAGCTGTTTTTT	CASSLGWELFF
NA	TRBV11-3	TRBJ2-7	NA	TGTGCCAGCAGCTTCGGGGTGGGCGAGCAGTACTTC	CASSFGVGEQYF
NA	TRBV27	TRBJ1-5	NA	TGTGCCAGCAGTCGGCGGGACGGCCGCAATCAGCCCCAGCATTTT	CASSRRDGRNQPQHF
NA	TRBV15	TRBJ1-2	NA	TGTGCCACCAGGAGACCGGGACAATCTAACTATGGCTACACCTTC	CATRRPGQSNYGYTF
NA	TRBV7-6	TRBJ2-1	NA	TGTGCCAGCAGCTTATGGCGGCGGGGCAATGAGCAGTTCTTC	CASSLWRRGNEQFF
NA	TRBV11-2	TRBJ1-1	NA	TGTGCCAGCAGCTCCCAAATCTGGGGCACTGAAGCTTTCTTT	CASSSQIWGTEAFF
NA	TRBV15	TRBJ2-7	TRBD2	TGTGCCACCAGCAGAGACGACGGACTAGTGCGGCGGCAGTACTTC	CATSRDDGLVRRQYF
NA	TRBV27	TRBJ2-7	NA	TGTGCCAGCTCCCCTAGCATTCCCTACGAGCAGTACTTC	CASSPSIPYEQYF
NA	TRBV7-2	TRBJ2-5	NA	TGTGCCAGCAGCTTCCGGCAGACCCAGTACTTC	CASSFRQTQYF
few	TRBV2	TRBJ2-6	TRBD1	TGTGCCAGCAGTGAAACCAGGGGGCGTGGGGCCAACGTCCTGACTTTC	CASSETRGRGANVLTF
NA	TRBV7-2	TRBJ2-5	TRBD2	TGTGCCAGCAGCTTAGGCATCGGGAGGGCCGCGGAGACCCAGTACTTC	CASSLGIGRAAETQYF
NA	TRBV2	TRBJ2-1	NA	TGTGCCAGCAGCACGGGGTACTTGGGCAGCGATGAGCAGTTCTTC	CASSTGYLGSDEQFF
once	TRBV5-6	TRBJ2-3	NA	TGTGCCAGCAGCCGACGCAGGGGACGCCCAAGCACAGATACGCAGTATTTT	CASSRRRGRPSTDTQYF
NA	TRBV10-3	TRBJ2-7	NA	TGTGCCATCAGTCCGGCCTCGAGCTACGAGCAGTACTTC	CAISPASSYEQYF
NA	TRBV4-3	TRBJ1-5	NA	TGCGCCAGCAGCCAAGAAAGGGCAGGAGTTGGGAATCAGCCCCAGCATTTT	CASSQERAGVGNQPQHF
NA	TRBV6-5	TRBJ1-5	NA	TGTGCCAGCAGTTACGGTTTGGGGAGCAATCAGCCCCAGCATTTT	CASSYGLGSNQPQHF
few	TRBV9	TRBJ1-1	NA	TGTGCCAGCAGCCCCCGTCCCCGGGAGGAAGCTTTCTTT	CASSPRPREEAFF
NA	TRBV5-1	TRBJ1-2	NA	TGCGCCAGCAGTCAAGAAGGTCGGTCGTGGGGCTACACCTTC	CASSQEGRSWGYTF
NA	TRBV4-1	TRBJ2-3	NA	TGCGCCAGCAGCTTGCCCCCAAGCACAGATACGCAGTATTTT	CASSLPPSTDTQYF
NA	TRBV7-2	TRBJ2-3	NA	TGTGCCAGCAGCTTAGCGGCCACAGATACGCAGTATTTT	CASSLAATDTQYF
NA	TRBV9	TRBJ2-3	NA	TGTGCCAGCAGCGGTTGGCCCAGGGACACAGATACGCAGTATTTT	CASSGWPRDTDTQYF
NA	TRBV7-3	TRBJ2-7	TRBD1	TGTGCCAGCAGTTCGGACAGGGGCTACGAGCAGTACTTC	CASSSDRGYEQYF
NA	TRBV19	TRBJ1-1	NA	TGTGCCAGTAGTATAGATCCTGTGCGGGGGAACACTGAAGCTTTCTTT	CASSIDPVRGNTEAFF
NA	TRBV9	TRBJ2-5	NA	TGTGCCAGCAGCCCTTGGACCGCCCCCCAAGAGACCCAGTACTTC	CASSPWTAPQETQYF
NA	TRBV7-3	TRBJ2-2	NA	TGTGCCAGCAGCCTTCTAGGCTATAACACCGGGGAGCTGTTTTTT	CASSLLGYNTGELFF
once	TRBV7-8	TRBJ2-2	NA	TGTGCCAGCACCCAGGGGGGGGAGAACACCGGGGAGCTGTTTTTT	CASTQGGENTGELFF
NA	TRBV18	TRBJ2-7	NA	TGTGCCAGCTCACCAAGGAATCGAGTAGTCTCCTACGAGCAGTACTTC	CASSPRNRVVSYEQYF
NA	TRBV30	TRBJ2-1	TRBD2	TGTGCCTGGACTAGCGGGAGGCCTAATGAGCAGTTCTTC	CAWTSGRPNEQFF
NA	TRBV23-1	TRBJ1-3	NA	TGCGCCAGCTTCCGGGACCCTGGAAACACCATATATTTT	CASFRDPGNTIYF
NA	TRBV4-2	TRBJ1-1	NA	TGTGCCAGCAGCCAAGAACAGGACTTGAGGGAAGCTTTCTTT	CASSQEQDLREAFF
NA	TRBV27	TRBJ1-6	NA	TGTGCCAGCAGTTTAAATGCACCAGTACTTTATAATTCACCCCTCCACTTT	CASSLNAPVLYNSPLHF
NA	TRBV19	TRBJ2-7	TRBD1	TGTGCCAGTAGTAAGACAGGGGCGGCTTTAGAGCAGTACTTC	CASSKTGAALEQYF
NA	TRBV6-6	TRBJ1-2	NA	TGTGCCAGCAGTTACCCCGGACAGTCCAGGTTGTATGGCTACACCTTC	CASSYPGQSRLYGYTF
NA	TRBV6-1	TRBJ2-7	TRBD1	TGTGCCAGCAGTTTGACAGGGGGCCACGAGCAGTACTTC	CASSLTGGHEQYF
NA	TRBV21-1	TRBJ2-7	NA	TGTGCCAGCAGCACACGGGACAGGGGGCGCGAGCAGTACTTC	CASSTRDRGREQYF
NA	TRBV27	TRBJ1-5	NA	TGTGCCAGCAGTTTATATGGGAGGGCCAATCAGCCCCAGCATTTT	CASSLYGRANQPQHF
NA	TRBV11-3	TRBJ2-2	TRBD2	TGTGCCAGCAGCCGGGGAGGGTGGCAAAGCACCGGGGAGCTGTTTTTT	CASSRGGWQSTGELFF
NA	TRBV30	TRBJ1-5	TRBD1	TGTGCCTGGGGGACAGGGACCCATTATAGCAATCAGCCCCAGCATTTT	CAWGTGTHYSNQPQHF
NA	TRBV4-2	TRBJ1-2	NA	TGTGCCAGCAGCCAAGATGCCGGGGAAGACTATGGCTACACCTTC	CASSQDAGEDYGYTF
once	TRBV27	TRBJ2-7	TRBD1	TGTGCCAGCAGTTCCCTCGACAGGGTCCTACCTTCAAGAGCTTACGAGCAGTACTTC	CASSSLDRVLPSRAYEQYF
NA	TRBV7-3	TRBJ2-1	TRBD1	TGTGCCAGCAGCTTAACCCCCGGGACAGGGGCCTACAATGAGCAGTTCTTC	CASSLTPGTGAYNEQFF
few	TRBV6-1	TRBJ2-5	NA	TGTGCCAGCAGTGAAGCGGGGAGGACCCAGTACTTC	CASSEAGRTQYF
once	TRBV7-6	TRBJ2-1	TRBD2	TGTGCCAGCAGCCAAGGGGCGGGAGGTAGGGCCTACAATGAGCAGTTCTTC	CASSQGAGGRAYNEQFF
NA	TRBV11-1	TRBJ2-3	TRBD2	TGTGCCAGCAGCTTGGTAGCGGGAGTTGCAGATACGCAGTATTTT	CASSLVAGVADTQYF
once	TRBV7-9	TRBJ2-1	NA	TGTGCCAGCACCCAGTTTAACAATGAGCAGTTCTTC	CASTQFNNEQFF
few	TRBV2	TRBJ2-5	TRBD2	TGTGCCAGCAGCGGGACTAGCGGCCAAGAGACCCAGTACTTC	CASSGTSGQETQYF
NA	TRBV7-9	TRBJ2-5	NA	TGTGCCAGCAGCTTAGTGGGAGGCCCGGGGGCCCAGTACTTC	CASSLVGGPGAQYF